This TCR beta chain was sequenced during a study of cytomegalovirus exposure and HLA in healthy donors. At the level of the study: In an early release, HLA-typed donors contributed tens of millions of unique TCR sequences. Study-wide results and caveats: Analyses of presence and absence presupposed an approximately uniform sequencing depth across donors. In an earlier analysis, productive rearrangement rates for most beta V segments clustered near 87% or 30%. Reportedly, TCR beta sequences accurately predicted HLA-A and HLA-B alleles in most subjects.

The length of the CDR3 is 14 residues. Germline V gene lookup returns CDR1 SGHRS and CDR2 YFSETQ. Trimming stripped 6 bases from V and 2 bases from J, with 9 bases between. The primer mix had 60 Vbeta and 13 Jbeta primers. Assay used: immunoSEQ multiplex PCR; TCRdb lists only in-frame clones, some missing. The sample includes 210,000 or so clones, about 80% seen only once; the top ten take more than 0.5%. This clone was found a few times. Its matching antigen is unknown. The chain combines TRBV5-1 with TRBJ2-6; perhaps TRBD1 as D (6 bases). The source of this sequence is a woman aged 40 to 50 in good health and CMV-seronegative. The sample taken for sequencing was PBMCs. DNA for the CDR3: TGCGCCAGCATGACAGGTACTGGGGCCAACGTCCTGACTTTC. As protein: CASMTGTGANVLTF.